The present T cell receptor beta chain was sequenced within a study of regulatory T cells in long-lasting Graves disease. Overall study results and limits: Newly diagnosed patients shared 950 to 1,000 public clonotypes; persistent patients shared a few thousand. A reduction in accuracy may have resulted from the small sample size. Persistent Graves' patients possessed reduced TCR diversity relative to recently diagnosed ones.

Time point given: persistent/refractory GD, antithyroid drugs over 5 years with positive TRAb. RNA from PBMCs was the source of the TCR library. As for this clonotype: Antigen: not known.

Arm-PCR of CDR3 regions and iRepertoire HTBI primers were the basis on which TCR beta libraries were built. TCRdb called the multiplex PCR reads again in MiXCR, with one record for every CDR3 protein. The table includes some 370,000 distinct CDR3 sequences, around 23% detected once. This TCR derives from a woman in her forties with Graves disease. The sequencing here drew on peripheral blood mononuclear cells (PBMCs), taken when the disease was refractory, from a patient treated with antithyroid drugs.

In DNA form, the CDR3 reads TGTGCCAGCAGCTTATCGGGACTAGCGGGAGAGACCCAGTACTTC. Protein sequence: CASSLSGLAGETQYF. V and J are TRBV7-8 and TRBJ2-5; TRBD2 matches at 12 bases. This CDR3 contains 15 residues. The germline V gene encodes CDR1 SGHVS and CDR2 FQNEAQ. Trimming cost V 2 bases and J 4 bases; bases outside gene matches: 2.